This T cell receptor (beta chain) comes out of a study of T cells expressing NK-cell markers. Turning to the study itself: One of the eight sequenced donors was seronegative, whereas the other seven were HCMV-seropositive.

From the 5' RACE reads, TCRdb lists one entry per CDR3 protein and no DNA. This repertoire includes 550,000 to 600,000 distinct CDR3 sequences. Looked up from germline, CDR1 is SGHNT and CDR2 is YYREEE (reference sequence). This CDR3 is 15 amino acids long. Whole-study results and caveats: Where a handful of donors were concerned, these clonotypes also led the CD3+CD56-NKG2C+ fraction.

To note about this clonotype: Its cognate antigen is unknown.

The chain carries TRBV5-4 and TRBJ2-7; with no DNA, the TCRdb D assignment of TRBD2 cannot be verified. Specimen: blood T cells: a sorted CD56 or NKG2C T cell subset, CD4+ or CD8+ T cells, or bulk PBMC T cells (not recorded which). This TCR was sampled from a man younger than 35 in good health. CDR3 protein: CASSYRLAGSYEQYF.